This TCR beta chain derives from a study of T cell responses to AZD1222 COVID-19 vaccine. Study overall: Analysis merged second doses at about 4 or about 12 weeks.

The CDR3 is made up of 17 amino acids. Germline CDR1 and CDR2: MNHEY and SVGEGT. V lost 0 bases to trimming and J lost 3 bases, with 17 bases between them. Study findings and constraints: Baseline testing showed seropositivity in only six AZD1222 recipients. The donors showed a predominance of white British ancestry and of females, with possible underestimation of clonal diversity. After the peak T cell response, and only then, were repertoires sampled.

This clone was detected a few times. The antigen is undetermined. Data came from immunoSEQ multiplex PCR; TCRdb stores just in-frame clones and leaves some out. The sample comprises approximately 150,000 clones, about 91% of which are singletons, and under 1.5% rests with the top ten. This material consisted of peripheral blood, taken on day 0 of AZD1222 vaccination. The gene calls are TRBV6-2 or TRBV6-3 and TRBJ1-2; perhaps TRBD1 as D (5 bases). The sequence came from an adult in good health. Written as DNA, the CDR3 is TGTGCCAGCAGTTACTCGATCGGCCTAAGAGGGGACTATGGCTACACCTTC. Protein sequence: CASSYSIGLRGDYGYTF.